Included here is one TCR beta chain sequence, with context. Its antigen is currently unknown. This CDR3 is built from 16 residues. CDR1 SGHNT and CDR2 YYREEE come from the germline V gene (reference sequence). The junction had 6 bases not matched to a gene; V was cut back by 1 base and J by 4 bases. The data derive from a study of vaccination and CD4 T cells after COVID-19. Treatment of the sample: roughly nine-day PBMC culture with coronavirus spike peptide pools or control peptides (ViraFEST assay). The Oncomine TCR Beta short-read assay was what sequenced the DNA obtained from cultured CD4+ T cells. MiXCR was run by TCRdb on the PCR reads, yielding one entry per CDR3 protein. The table has around 12,000 distinct CDR3 sequences, around 60% seen once.

The sequencing sample was made of CD4+ T cells from blood, cultured in vitro. The TCR comes from a human donor who had recovered from COVID-19. The chain has TRBV5-4 and TRBJ2-5, with 11 bases matching TRBD2. CDR3 DNA sequence: TGTGCCAGCAGCTTGACCCTAGCGGGAGGACGAGAGACCCAGTACTTC. Amino acids: CASSLTLAGGRETQYF.